What follows are 8 T cell receptor beta chains derived from one specimen sequenced in a study of identical twins. TCRdb re-analysed the 5' RACE reads in MiXCR, keeping a single row per CDR3 protein. Counted here are 250,000 to 350,000 distinct CDR3 sequences, 8.5% to 9.5% occurring once; the ten biggest clones make up roughly 6.8%. A further study also used this sample, focusing on yellow fever vaccine responses in identical twins.

Input material: CD8+ T cells sorted from blood. The receptors were sampled from a woman aged 18-29 years in good health.

This clonotype was seen many times. The gene calls are TRBV7-8 and TRBJ2-7, with 7 bases aligning to TRBD1. The CDR3 contains 15 residues. Trimming removed 5 bases from V and 6 bases from J; junction bases left unmatched: 13. Germline CDR1 is SGHVS and CDR2 is FQNEAQ. The chain's CDR3 is CASSPSSTGLSEQYF. CDR3 nucleotide sequence: TGTGCCAGCAGCCCTAGCTCGACAGGGTTAAGCGAGCAGTACTTC.

This clonotype was detected many times. This chain uses TRBV7-8 with TRBJ2-2; no clear D gene. The CDR3 has 12 amino acids. Trimming stripped 5 bases from V and 7 bases from J, with 8 bases between. Germline CDR1 and CDR2: SGHVS and FQNEAQ. The CDR3 DNA reads TGTGCCAGCAGCCCCGTCAACGGGGAGCTGTTTTTT. This codes for CASSPVNGELFF.

This clonotype was seen a handful of times. The J gene is TRBJ2-3, the V gene TRBV4-3, with D hard to call. The CDR3 is 15 residues long. Germline CDR1 is LGHNA and CDR2 is YSLEER. Trimming left V 0 bases short and J 0 bases short, with 7 bases between. The CDR3, as DNA: TGCGCCAGCAGCCAAGACTCCCAAAGCACAGATACGCAGTATTTT. This translates into CASSQDSQSTDTQYF.

This clonotype was seen repeatedly, ten times or more. The chain joins TRBV5-1 to TRBJ2-1; D is uncertain. Trimming cost V 0 bases and J 12 bases, with 10 bases left between them. There are 12 residues in the CDR3. Germline assignment: CDR1 SGHRS and CDR2 YFSETQ. The CDR3 loop is CASSLDRLSQFF. The CDR3 nucleotides read TGCGCCAGCAGCTTGGACCGTTTATCGCAGTTCTTC.

This clonotype showed up many times. The rearrangement links TRBV12-3 or TRBV12-4 to TRBJ2-7, with 8 positions matching TRBD2. V trimming: 3 bases; J trimming: 7 bases; junction bases outside the gene matches: 5. This CDR3 comprises 13 residues. The CDR3, as DNA: TGTGCCAGCAGTTTCGGGGGGGCGGATGAGCAGTACTTC. Its protein is CASSFGGADEQYF.

Note on this clonotype: This sequence may be a read error, since a much larger clone differs from it by one base. The chain carries TRBV29-1 and TRBJ2-4; a possible D gene is TRBD2 (6 bases). In germline, CDR1 is SQVTM, CDR2 ANQGSEA. The CDR3 consists of 11 residues. For the CDR3, the DNA is TGCTGCGTTGTGGAGGGAGACCATCTCTACTTC. This gives the protein CCVVEGDHLYF.

The chain is built from TRBV24-1 and TRBJ2-5; the D is unclear. Looked up from germline, CDR1 is KGHDR and CDR2 is SFDVKD. CDR3 length: 13 residues. Trimming shortened V by 3 bases and J by 5 bases, and 9 bases separated the two germline ends. CDR3 sequence: CATSDPSTETQYF. The CDR3 nucleotides are TGTGCCACCAGTGATCCCTCGACGGAGACCCAGTACTTC.

This clonotype was seen more than once but under ten times. The rearrangement uses TRBV30 and TRBJ2-1, with D maybe TRBD2 (7 bases). Trimming took 4 bases from V and 1 from J, leaving 14 bases between them. Looked up from germline, CDR1 is GTSNPN and CDR2 is SVGIG (reference sequence). This CDR3 comprises 15 residues. The CDR3, as DNA: TGTGCCTGGAAGGGGGGGGAGGTATCCTACAATGAGCAGTTCTTC. Its protein is CAWKGGEVSYNEQFF.